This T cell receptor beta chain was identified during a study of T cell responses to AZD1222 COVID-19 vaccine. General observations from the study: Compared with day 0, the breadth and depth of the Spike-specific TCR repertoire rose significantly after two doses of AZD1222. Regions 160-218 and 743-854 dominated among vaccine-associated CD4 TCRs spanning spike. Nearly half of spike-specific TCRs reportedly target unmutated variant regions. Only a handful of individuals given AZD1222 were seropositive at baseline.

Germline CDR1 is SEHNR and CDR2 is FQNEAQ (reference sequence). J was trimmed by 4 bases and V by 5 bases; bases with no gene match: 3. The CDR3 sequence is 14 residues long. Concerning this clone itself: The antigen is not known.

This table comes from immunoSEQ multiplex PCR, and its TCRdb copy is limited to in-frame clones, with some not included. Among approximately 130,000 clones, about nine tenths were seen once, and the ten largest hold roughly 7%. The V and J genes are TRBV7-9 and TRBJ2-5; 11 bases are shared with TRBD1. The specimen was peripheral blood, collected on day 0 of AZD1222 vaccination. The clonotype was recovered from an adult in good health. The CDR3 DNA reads TGTGCCAGCAGCCAGGGACAGGGGGGAGAGACCCAGTACTTC. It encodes CASSQGQGGETQYF.